This TCR beta chain derives from a study of T cell responses to AZD1222 COVID-19 vaccine. Broader study findings: The repertoires were collected only after the peak T cell response. Clonal diversity was possibly underestimated, and white British individuals and females predominated among donors.

CDR3 size: 18 residues. Germline assignment: CDR1 SGHTA and CDR2 FQGNSA. The junction had 7 bases not matched to a gene; V was cut back by 0 bases and J by 3 bases. Remarks on this clone: Its antigen is still unknown.

Sequencing used immunoSEQ multiplex PCR; TCRdb keeps in-frame clones, though not all of them. The table lists roughly 78,000 clones, 80% to 85% of them singletons. The rearrangement uses TRBV7-2 and TRBJ2-7; 14 nucleotides match TRBD2. This TCR was recovered from an adult in good health. Sequencing was performed on peripheral blood, taken on day 0 of AZD1222 vaccination. CDR3 sequence (DNA): TGTGCCAGCAGCTTAGCCGGGACTAGCGGGAGTCTAAGCTACGAGCAGTACTTC. It codes for CASSLAGTSGSLSYEQYF.